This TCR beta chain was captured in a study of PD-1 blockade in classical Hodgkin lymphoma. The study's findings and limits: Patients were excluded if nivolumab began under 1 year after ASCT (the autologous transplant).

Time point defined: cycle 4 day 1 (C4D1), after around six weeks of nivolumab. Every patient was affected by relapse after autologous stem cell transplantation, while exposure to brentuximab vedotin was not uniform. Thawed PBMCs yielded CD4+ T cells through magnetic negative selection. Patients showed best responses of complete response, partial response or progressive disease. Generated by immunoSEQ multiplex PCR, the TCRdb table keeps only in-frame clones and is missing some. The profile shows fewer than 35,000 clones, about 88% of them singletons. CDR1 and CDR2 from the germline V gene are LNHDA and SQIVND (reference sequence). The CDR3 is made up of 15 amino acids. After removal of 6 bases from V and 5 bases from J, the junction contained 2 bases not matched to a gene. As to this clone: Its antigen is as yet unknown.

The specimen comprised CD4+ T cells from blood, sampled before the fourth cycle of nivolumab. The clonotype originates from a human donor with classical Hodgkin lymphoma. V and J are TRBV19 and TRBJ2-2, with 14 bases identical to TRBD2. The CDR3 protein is CASRRLAGGTGELFF. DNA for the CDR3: TGTGCCAGTAGAAGACTAGCGGGGGGGACCGGGGAGCTGTTTTTT.